This T cell receptor (beta chain) was sequenced for a study of blood T cell repertoires in COVID-19. Whole-study context: Donors in the United States, Italy and Spain gave samples during acute or convalescent COVID-19.

Seattle participants joined during active infection and were tracked over time. Trimming removed 7 bases at V and 9 bases at J, with 19 bases between. CDR3 length equals 15 residues. From germline, CDR1 is MNHEY and CDR2 SVGAGI. Original processing methods: From reference gene primer amplification, estimates of nucleated cell counts were derived. The table came from immunoSEQ multiplex PCR; TCRdb's copy has only in-frame clones and leaves some out. Clone size and V and J calls were adopted from that table, with D and trimming inferred from the DNA. The sample includes some 500,000 clones, 85% to 90% of them seen just once.

Sequences were obtained from peripheral blood. This receptor was identified in a woman between 45 and 65 years old with COVID-19, enrolled during active disease. The V call is TRBV6-5, the J call TRBJ1-6; D is uncertain. The CDR3 bases are TGTGCCAGCACTACAAGACATCACCTTATTTCACCCCTCCACTTT. Translation gives CASTTRHHLISPLHF.